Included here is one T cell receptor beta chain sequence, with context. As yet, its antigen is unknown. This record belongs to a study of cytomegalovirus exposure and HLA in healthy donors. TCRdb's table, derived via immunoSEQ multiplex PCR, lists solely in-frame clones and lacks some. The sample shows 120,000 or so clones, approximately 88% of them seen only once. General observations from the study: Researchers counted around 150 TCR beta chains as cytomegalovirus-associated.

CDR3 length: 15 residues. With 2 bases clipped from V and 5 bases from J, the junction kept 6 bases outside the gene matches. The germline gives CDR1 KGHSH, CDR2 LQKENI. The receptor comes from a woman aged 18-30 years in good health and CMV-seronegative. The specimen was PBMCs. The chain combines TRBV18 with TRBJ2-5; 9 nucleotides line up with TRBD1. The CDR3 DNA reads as TGTGCCAGCTCACCAGCCGGACAGGGGTTGGAGACCCAGTACTTC. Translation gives CASSPAGQGLETQYF. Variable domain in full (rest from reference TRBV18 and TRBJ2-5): NAGVMQNPRHLVRRRGQEARLRCSPMKGHSHVYWYRQLPEEGLKFMVYLQKENIIDESGMPKERFSAEFPKEGPSILRIQQVVRGDSAAYFCASSPAGQGLETQYFGPGTRLLVL.